A single T cell receptor beta chain is shown here with its context. Its matching antigen is unknown. The V segment lost 5 bases and the J segment 3 bases; nucleotides outside the gene matches: 5. The germline CDR1 and CDR2 sequences are SGHTA and FQGNSA. The CDR3 totals 14 residues. Data came from immunoSEQ multiplex PCR; TCRdb stores just in-frame clones and leaves some out. The table shows around 19,000 clones, with approximately 84% occurring only once. The data were obtained in a study of OX40 agonist ivuxolimab in advanced cancers. Study findings and constraints: There were also nonresponders showing low normalized T-cell clonal expansion.

This chain connects TRBV7-2 to TRBJ2-5, with 8 bases fitting TRBD2. The TCR sequence derives from an adult with an advanced solid tumor such as melanoma, head and neck, liver or kidney cancer. This specimen was CD4+ or CD8+ T cells sorted from blood, taken in a trial of the OX40 agonist ivuxolimab. The CDR3 DNA is TGTGCCAGCAGCGGAGCGGGGGATGAAGAGACCCAGTACTTC. It codes for CASSGAGDEETQYF. The full variable domain, rest sourced from reference TRBV7-2 and TRBJ2-5, is GAGVSQSPSNKVTEKGKDVELRCDPISGHTALYWYRQSLGQGLEFLIYFQGNSAPDKSGLPSDRFSAERTGGSVSTLTIQRTQQEDSAVYLCASSGAGDEETQYFGPGTRLLVL.